This entry concerns a single T cell receptor beta chain. A Seattle source enrolled patients during active infection and followed them longitudinally. Per the study methods: Reference gene primers were amplified, and this amplification served to estimate nucleated cell counts. This table comes from immunoSEQ multiplex PCR, and its TCRdb copy is limited to in-frame clones, with some not included. Clone size and V and J calls were adopted from that table, with D and trimming inferred from the DNA. The sample has approximately 49,000 clones, around 81% seen once; the top ten hold about a fifth. These data originate in a study of blood T cell repertoires in COVID-19. The wider study: Collection of acute and convalescent COVID-19 samples took place in the United States, Italy and Spain.

The sequenced sample consisted of peripheral blood. The clonotype originates from a woman aged 80 or older with COVID-19, enrolled during active disease.

This CDR3 reads CASKLDRQGGNEKLFF. The CDR3 DNA reads TGTGCCAGCAAACTCGATCGACAGGGCGGGAATGAAAAACTGTTTTTT. The chain combines TRBV27 with TRBJ1-4; 7 bases align to TRBD1. Germline values: CDR1 MNHEY, CDR2 SMNVEV (reference sequence). With 7 bases clipped from V and 5 bases from J, the junction kept 13 bases outside the gene matches. The CDR3 length is 16 residues.